This T cell receptor (beta chain) appears in the sequencing data of a study of cytomegalovirus exposure and HLA in healthy donors. Whole-study context: Out of about 190 million T cells, an earlier analysis found about 120 million unique TCR beta sequences in total.

This CDR3 is 16 amino acids long. With 2 bases removed from V and 6 bases from J, the gap between germline ends came to 17 bases. Germline CDR1 MDHEN, CDR2 SYDVKM. Findings of the study overall: After further analysis at a later stage, 16,951 TCR beta sequences were associated with HLA alleles at 0.05 false discovery rate. Data from an earlier analysis indicated that most TCR beta V segments were productive either about 87% or about 30% of the time. Presence/absence analyses assumed roughly uniform sequencing depth across donors.

For this clone: Its target is unknown.

This PCR relied on a set of 60 Vbeta primers and 13 Jbeta primers. Libraries were prepared by immunoSEQ multiplex PCR; TCRdb keeps only in-frame clonotypes and omits some of them. The table lists about 130,000 clones, around 74% of them singletons. The gene calls are TRBV28 and TRBJ1-5; TRBD1 might be the D (5 bases). The TCR was taken from a man between 35 and 55 years old in good health and CMV-seropositive. The source material was PBMCs. CDR3 DNA sequence: TGTGCCAGCAGTTTAAGAAAGGGCAGGGAAAGTCAGCCCCAGCATTTT. It translates to CASSLRKGRESQPQHF.